Reported below is one T cell receptor beta chain. What it binds is unknown. TCRdb re-analysed the multiplex PCR reads in MiXCR, keeping a single row per CDR3 protein. Here the sample spans around 120,000 distinct CDR3 sequences, 15% to 20% being singletons. The V gene end was trimmed by 0 bases and the J gene end by 3 bases; junction bases not matched to a gene: 5. This CDR3 region has 16 residues. Germline CDR1 and CDR2: MGHRA and YSYEKL. The lymph nodes were axillary draining lymph nodes from breast cancer patients. The data derive from a study of breast tumors, draining lymph nodes, adjacent tissues. Overall study results and limits: Compared with lymph nodes, tumors were less diverse; compared with nontumor tissue, more.

The chain carries TRBV4-1 and TRBJ1-3; TRBD1 agrees at 7 bases. The source material was axillary lymph node tissue. The sequence derives from a female donor with breast cancer. Some clones in this sample may be carry-over from other donors' samples. The CDR3 bases are TGCGCCAGCAGCCAAGATCGACAGGGAAGTGGAAACACCATATATTTT. Its translation: CASSQDRQGSGNTIYF.